These T cell receptor beta chains were read from a single sample in a study of post-analysis software for immune sequencing data. TCRdb re-called the PCR reads with MiXCR, one entry per CDR3 protein. Among around 250,000 distinct CDR3 sequences listed, just over 35% were seen once. Input material: blood. All receptors derive from a girl under 18 with multiple sclerosis. CDR3s include the opening cysteine and the closing phenylalanine or tryptophan. The D gene is left open where the match is weak. Clone size is shown for a subset of rows, as once, few, many or a class of expanded clone.

D,J,size,V,length,CDR3,DNA
-,TRBJ2-5,-,TRBV5-6,15,CASSLVGRDQETQYF,TGTGCCAGCAGCTTGGTTGGAAGAGACCAAGAGACCCAGTACTTC
TRBD2,TRBJ2-1,-,TRBV3-1,16,CASGQGPAGGQNEQFF,TGTGCCAGCGGCCAGGGGCCGGCGGGAGGGCAAAATGAGCAGTTCTTC
TRBD2,TRBJ2-1,many,TRBV3-1,14,CASSQTSGEYEQFF,TGTGCCAGCAGCCAAACTAGCGGGGAATATGAGCAGTTCTTC
TRBD1,TRBJ1-1,many,TRBV10-3,12,CAIRGQTTEAFF,TGTGCCATCAGGGGACAGACCACTGAAGCTTTCTTT
-,TRBJ1-1,-,TRBV5-1,14,CASSPAGQNTEAFF,TGCGCCAGCAGCCCGGCGGGACAGAACACTGAAGCTTTCTTT
-,TRBJ2-7,few,TRBV11-2,12,CASSLVGVEQYF,TGTGCCAGCAGCTTAGTGGGCGTTGAGCAGTACTTC
-,TRBJ1-2,-,TRBV14,13,CAGSTLGPYGYTF,TGTGCCGGCAGCACCCTGGGACCCTATGGCTACACCTTC
-,TRBJ1-1,many,TRBV5-1,13,CASSAVENTEAFF,TGCGCCAGCAGCGCCGTAGAGAACACTGAAGCTTTCTTT
-,TRBJ2-7,few,TRBV20-1,14,CSATTGRMFYEQYF,TGCAGTGCGACCACAGGGAGAATGTTCTACGAGCAGTACTTC
-,TRBJ2-7,many,TRBV6-1,14,CASSWHVFSYEQYF,TGTGCCAGCAGCTGGCACGTCTTCTCCTACGAGCAGTACTTC
-,TRBJ2-3,-,TRBV20-1,12,CSASSQKDTQYF,TGCAGTGCTAGTTCCCAGAAAGATACGCAGTATTTT
TRBD2,TRBJ2-3,many,TRBV7-3,15,CASSRAGVSTDTQYF,TGTGCCAGCAGCCGGGCGGGGGTGAGCACAGATACGCAGTATTTT
TRBD2,TRBJ2-1,few,TRBV7-3,14,CASSLSAGDNEQFF,TGTGCCAGCAGCTTATCGGCGGGGGACAATGAGCAGTTCTTC
TRBD1,TRBJ1-5,-,TRBV27,14,CASRRAGGGQPQHF,TGTGCCAGCCGCCGTGCAGGGGGCGGTCAGCCCCAGCATTTT
TRBD1,TRBJ2-1,many,TRBV5-1,15,CASSLGQGRDNEQFF,TGCGCCAGCAGCCTCGGACAGGGTCGGGACAATGAGCAGTTCTTC
-,TRBJ2-1,many,TRBV2,13,CASRTPSYNEQFF,TGTGCCAGCAGGACACCCTCCTACAATGAGCAGTTCTTC
-,TRBJ2-3,-,TRBV9,15,CASSEDSRVGNTQYF,TGTGCCAGCAGCGAGGACAGCCGGGTTGGAAATACGCAGTATTTT
-,TRBJ2-5,-,TRBV29-1,14,CSVDKLAGLETQYF,TGCAGCGTTGATAAACTAGCAGGTTTAGAGACCCAGTACTTC
TRBD2,TRBJ2-5,-,TRBV5-6,15,CASSLSTSGQETQYF,TGTGCCAGCAGCTTGTCTACTAGCGGGCAAGAGACCCAGTACTTC
TRBD2,TRBJ2-3,-,TRBV14,18,CAGSQDPGLAGYTDTQYF,TGTGCCGGCAGCCAAGATCCCGGACTAGCGGGATACACAGATACGCAGTATTTT
TRBD1,TRBJ1-1,few,TRBV5-1,14,CASRDRDGNTEAFF,TGCGCCAGCAGGGACAGGGATGGCAACACTGAAGCTTTCTTT
-,TRBJ2-7,-,TRBV5-1,15,CASSSQRGPVYEQYF,TGCGCCAGCAGCTCCCAGAGGGGACCGGTGTACGAGCAGTACTTC
TRBD1,TRBJ1-2,many,TRBV5-1,18,CASSLSGTGGFANYGYTF,TGCGCCAGCAGCCTATCCGGGACAGGGGGCTTCGCTAACTATGGCTACACCTTC
-,TRBJ2-1,-,TRBV27,14,CASSLWGFYNEQFF,TGTGCCAGCAGTTTGTGGGGGTTCTACAATGAGCAGTTCTTC
TRBD2,TRBJ2-1,many,TRBV6-6,16,CASRLHLAGGTGEQFF,TGTGCCAGCAGACTACACCTAGCGGGAGGGACTGGTGAGCAGTTCTTC
TRBD2,TRBJ2-5,-,TRBV12-3/TRBV12-4,15,CASSFQGGVQETQYF,TGTGCCAGCAGTTTTCAGGGAGGGGTCCAAGAGACCCAGTACTTC
-,TRBJ2-4,many,TRBV29-1,12,CSARKNKNIQYF,TGCAGCGCCCGGAAAAATAAAAACATTCAGTACTTC
-,TRBJ2-5,-,TRBV12-3/TRBV12-4,13,CASSFGRKETQYF,TGTGCCAGCAGTTTTGGGCGGAAAGAGACCCAGTACTTC
TRBD2,TRBJ2-5,many,TRBV4-2,16,CASSQDSGGGQETQYF,TGTGCCAGCAGCCAAGACAGCGGGGGGGGACAAGAGACCCAGTACTTC